The 22 T cell receptor beta chains given below trace back to one sample, sequenced in a study of siplizumab effects on memory and regulatory T cells. Clones were read by immunoSEQ multiplex PCR, and TCRdb kept only the in-frame ones, dropping some. The repertoire holds some 100,000 clones, with more than 85% as singletons. Sequencing used CD4+ T cells sorted from blood. The source is a human donor in good health. Some clones in this sample may be carry-over from other donors' samples.

The chain combines TRBV6-6 with TRBJ2-7; the match to TRBD1 covers 9 bases. The CDR3 is 16 residues long. V lost 0 bases, J lost 7 bases, and 10 bases stayed unmatched. The germline V gene has CDR1 MNHNY and CDR2 SVGAGI (reference sequence). CDR3 in amino acids: CASSYSPGTGLGEQYF. DNA for the CDR3: TGTGCCAGCAGTTACTCACCGGGGACAGGGTTGGGTGAGCAGTACTTC.

V and J are TRBV6-5 and TRBJ2-7; 9 bases align to TRBD1. The CDR3 loop spans 14 amino acids. V lost 6 bases, J lost 3 bases, and 6 bases stayed unmatched. CDR1 is MNHEY, CDR2 SVGAGI, per germline. The CDR3, as DNA: TGTGCCAGCAGACCGGGACAGGGAAACTACGAGCAGTACTTC. Protein product: CASRPGQGNYEQYF.

In its sample, this clone was seen a few times. The chain has TRBV15 and TRBJ2-1; D is ambiguous. CDR3 length: 14 residues. V was trimmed by 0 bases and J by 5 bases, leaving 8 bases between them. From germline, CDR1 is LNHNV and CDR2 YYDKDF (reference sequence). Here the CDR3 DNA reads TGTGCCACCAGCAGAGATCCGCAGAACAATGAGCAGTTCTTC. Protein sequence: CATSRDPQNNEQFF.

The rearrangement uses TRBV2 and TRBJ2-4; a possible D gene is TRBD2 (5 bases). V gave up 5 bases and J gave up 8 bases, with 7 bases separating them. The germline V gene has CDR1 SNHLY and CDR2 FYNNEI. The CDR3 consists of 11 residues. The CDR3 protein is CASSRGDIQYF. CDR3 nucleotide sequence: TGTGCCAGCAGTCGGGGAGACATTCAGTACTTC. The whole variable domain, filled in from reference TRBV2 and TRBJ2-4, reads EPEVTQTPSHQVTQMGQEVILRCVPISNHLYFYWYRQILGQKVEFLVSFYNNEISEKSEIFDDQFSVERPDGSNFTLKIRSTKLEDSAMYFCASSRGDIQYFGAGTRLSVL.

V is TRBV6-5 and J is TRBJ1-5; TRBD1 matches 10 bases. Germline V gene data show CDR1 as MNHEY and CDR2 as SVGAGI. After removal of 5 bases from V and 7 bases from J, the junction contained 5 bases not matched to a gene. This CDR3 has 14 residues. CDR3 sequence: CASSGQGEYQPQHF. Here the CDR3 DNA reads TGTGCCAGCAGTGGACAGGGGGAGTACCAGCCCCAGCATTTT.

The chain recombines TRBV6-1 with TRBJ2-3; 10 positions agree with TRBD1. CDR1 MNHNS and CDR2 SASEGT come from the germline V gene. V gave up 8 bases and J gave up 4 bases; unmatched junction bases: 9. There are 15 residues in the CDR3. This CDR3 is CASRAPGQGPDTQYF. DNA for the CDR3: TGTGCCAGCCGAGCTCCGGGACAGGGGCCAGATACGCAGTATTTT.

This chain uses TRBV29-1 with TRBJ2-1; D not certain. Trimming left V 5 bases short and J 8 bases short, with 13 bases between. Germline V lookup: CDR1 SQVTM, CDR2 ANQGSEA. The CDR3 has 12 residues. CDR3 sequence reads: CSVTTPQHEQFF. The CDR3, as DNA: TGCAGCGTTACGACACCTCAGCATGAGCAGTTCTTC.

This clone was detected only once. This chain uses TRBV19 with TRBJ2-4, with 8 bases identical to TRBD1. With V trimmed by 5 bases and J by 4 bases, 10 bases remained unmatched. The germline CDR1 and CDR2 sequences are LNHDA and SQIVND (reference sequence). The CDR3 is 16 residues long. CDR3 bases: TGTGCCAGTAGTTTTATGCGACAGGGGCGTAAAAACATTCAGTACTTC. Translation gives CASSFMRQGRKNIQYF.

The V gene is TRBV11-2, the J gene TRBJ2-3; no clear D gene. Trimming cost V 4 bases and J 7 bases, with 12 bases left between them. CDR1 is SGHAT and CDR2 is FQNNGV in the germline V gene. CDR3 size: 13 residues. The CDR3 DNA is TGTGCCAGCAGCTATGGCCGAGACCATACGCAGTATTTT. Translated: CASSYGRDHTQYF. Complete variable domain (other parts from reference TRBV11-2 and TRBJ2-3): EAGVAQSPRYKIIEKRQSVAFWCNPISGHATLYWYQQILGQGPKLLIQFQNNGVVDDSQLPKDRFSAERLKGVDSTLKIQPAKLEDSAVYLCASSYGRDHTQYFGPGTRLTVL.

This chain links TRBV6-5 with TRBJ1-5; no clear D gene. This CDR3 spans 14 amino acids. Germline loops: CDR1 MNHEY, CDR2 SVGAGI. V lost 6 bases and J 2 bases, leaving 11 bases between the germline ends. The CDR3: CASRSGRRNQPQHF. The DNA of the CDR3 is TGTGCCAGCAGATCTGGACGGCGCAATCAGCCCCAGCATTTT.

The V call is TRBV12-5, the J call TRBJ2-7; no clear D gene. CDR1 is LGHNT, CDR2 FRNRAP, per germline. The CDR3 consists of 12 residues. V shed 8 bases and J shed 6 bases, with 14 bases lying between them. CDR3 in amino acids: CASRPSLGEQYF. CDR3 nucleotide sequence: TGTGCTAGTCGCCCCAGCCTCGGCGAGCAGTACTTC. Drawing the rest from reference TRBV12-5 and TRBJ2-7, the complete variable domain is DARVTQTPRHKVTEMGQEVTMRCQPILGHNTVFWYRQTMMQGLELLAYFRNRAPLDDSGMPKDRFSAEMPDATLATLKIQPSEPRDSAVYFCASRPSLGEQYFGPGTRLTVT.

This chain joins TRBV28 and TRBJ1-4; 9 positions agree with TRBD1. Germline assignment: CDR1 MDHEN and CDR2 SYDVKM. This CDR3 spans 15 amino acids. The ends lost 3 bases at V and 7 bases at J; junction bases unmatched: 6. The CDR3 loop is CASSFRDRASEKLFF. The CDR3 DNA is TGTGCCAGCAGTTTCAGGGACAGGGCATCTGAAAAACTGTTTTTT.

The chain employs TRBV10-3 and TRBJ2-1; D is perhaps TRBD2 (5 bases). Germline CDR1 and CDR2: ENHRY and SYGVKD. CDR3 length: 14 amino acids. Trimming removed 4 bases at V and 6 bases at J, with 13 bases between. The CDR3 DNA reads as TGTGCCATCAGTGGGAGGCAAGGCGGCAATGAGCAGTTCTTC. Its protein is CAISGRQGGNEQFF.

The chain joins TRBV6-1 to TRBJ2-3; no reliable D call. The V gene lost 0 bases and the J gene lost 4 bases, with 14 bases spanning the gap. This CDR3 is built from 16 residues. In germline, CDR1 is MNHNS, CDR2 SASEGT. CDR3 amino acids: CASSEAGLSYPDTQYF. The CDR3, as DNA: TGTGCCAGCAGTGAAGCAGGTCTAAGCTACCCAGATACGCAGTATTTT.

In regard to this clone: The junction shows a germline mismatch at one end, possibly a read error. This chain joins TRBV7-7 and TRBJ2-3, with 7 nucleotides matching TRBD2. The germline gives CDR1 SSHAT, CDR2 FNYEAQ (reference sequence). The CDR3 runs to 14 residues. The CDR3 loop is CASSSRGGTDTQYF. The DNA of the CDR3 is TGTGCTAGCAGCTCTCGGGGGGGCACAGATACGCAGTATTTT.

The genes are TRBV19 and TRBJ1-2; perhaps TRBD1 as D (6 bases). This CDR3 is 14 amino acids long. The V gene lost 3 bases and the J gene lost 6 bases, with 14 bases spanning the gap. Looked up from germline, CDR1 is LNHDA and CDR2 is SQIVND (reference sequence). CDR3 loop: CASSMGTGPHGYTF. The DNA of the CDR3 is TGTGCCAGTAGTATGGGCACAGGGCCCCATGGCTACACCTTC. Full variable domain (outside the CDR3, taken from reference TRBV19 and TRBJ1-2): DGGITQSPKYLFRKEGQNVTLSCEQNLNHDAMYWYRQDPGQGLRLIYYSQIVNDFQKGDIAEGYSVSREKKESFPLTVTSAQKNPTAFYLCASSMGTGPHGYTFGSGTRLTVV.

The rearrangement links TRBV28 to TRBJ1-2; possible D gene TRBD1, 6 bases. With 6 bases removed from V and 1 base from J, the gap between germline ends came to 21 bases. The germline V gene has CDR1 MDHEN and CDR2 SYDVKM. This CDR3 region has 17 residues. The CDR3 DNA reads as TGTGCCAGCAGATCAATTGCTCCGGGACAAGTTAACTATGGCTACACCTTC. This sequence encodes CASRSIAPGQVNYGYTF.

The chain recombines TRBV28 with TRBJ2-2; unclear D gene. This CDR3 contains 15 residues. V gave up 2 bases and J gave up 1 base, with 8 bases separating them. CDR1 is MDHEN and CDR2 is SYDVKM in the germline V gene. The CDR3 loop reads CASSLGPGNTGELFF. Written as DNA, the CDR3 is TGTGCCAGCAGTTTAGGTCCAGGGAACACCGGGGAGCTGTTTTTT.

V and J are TRBV25-1 and TRBJ2-1, with TRBD2 matching 7 bases. V lost 4 bases to trimming and J lost 7 bases; unmatched junction nucleotides: 7. The CDR3 extends over 14 amino acids. The V gene's germline CDR1 is MGHDK and CDR2 SYGVNS. The CDR3 spells CASSARTSVNEQFF. The CDR3 DNA reads TGTGCCAGCAGTGCCCGGACTAGTGTTAATGAGCAGTTCTTC.

This clone was observed once. J is TRBJ2-1 and V is TRBV4-1; perhaps TRBD2 as D (5 bases). Germline V gene sequence: CDR1 MGHRA, CDR2 YSYEKL. V was clipped by 1 base and J by 5 bases, with 15 bases between them. The CDR3 is made up of 16 amino acids. For the CDR3, the DNA is TGCGCCAGCAGCCAAGCCTCGGACTTGGCTAACAATGAGCAGTTCTTC. Protein product: CASSQASDLANNEQFF.

The chain combines TRBV11-2 with TRBJ2-1, with D unclear. Trimming took 1 base from V and 8 from J, leaving 9 bases between them. Germline CDR1 is SGHAT and CDR2 is FQNNGV. The CDR3 covers 13 residues. CDR3 nucleotides: TGTGCCAGCAGCTTAGCGCCCATTTATGAGCAGTTCTTC. Residues: CASSLAPIYEQFF.

Here the CDR3 reads CASSMAAGQGATYELSNYGYTF. In DNA, the CDR3 is TGTGCCAGTAGTATGGCCGCCGGGCAGGGGGCCACTTACGAACTATCTAACTATGGCTACACCTTC. The gene calls are TRBV19 and TRBJ1-2, with TRBD1 identical over 8 bases. The CDR3 spans 22 residues. CDR1 is LNHDA and CDR2 is SQIVND in the germline V gene (reference sequence). V dropped 3 bases and J dropped 0; count of bases not matched to a gene: 24.